The entry that follows covers one TCR beta chain sequence. Sequencing used immunoSEQ multiplex PCR; TCRdb keeps in-frame clones, though not all of them. The data hold roughly 320,000 clones, with roughly 91% observed a single time. The data derive from a study of Ad26.COV2.S vaccination and SARS-CoV-2 variants. Treatment described: some 20 received Ad26.COV2.S at low or high dose, single or two shots; roughly five received placebo; per-sample allocation not given. Material that was analyzed had been drawn on day 63 after the first vaccine or placebo injection. The CDR3 runs 11 residues. V was cut by 10 bases and J by 6 bases, with 11 bases left in between. CDR1 LNHDA and CDR2 SQIVND come from the germline V gene (reference sequence).

This chain connects TRBV19 to TRBJ2-3; D gene uncertain. The sample was peripheral blood, taken in a trial of Ad26.COV2.S vaccine versus placebo. The source of this sequence is a person aged 18-65 years who received the Ad26.COV2.S COVID-19 vaccine or a placebo. The CDR3 DNA is TGTGCCACCACCCACGTGGATACGCAGTATTTT. Translation gives CATTHVDTQYF.